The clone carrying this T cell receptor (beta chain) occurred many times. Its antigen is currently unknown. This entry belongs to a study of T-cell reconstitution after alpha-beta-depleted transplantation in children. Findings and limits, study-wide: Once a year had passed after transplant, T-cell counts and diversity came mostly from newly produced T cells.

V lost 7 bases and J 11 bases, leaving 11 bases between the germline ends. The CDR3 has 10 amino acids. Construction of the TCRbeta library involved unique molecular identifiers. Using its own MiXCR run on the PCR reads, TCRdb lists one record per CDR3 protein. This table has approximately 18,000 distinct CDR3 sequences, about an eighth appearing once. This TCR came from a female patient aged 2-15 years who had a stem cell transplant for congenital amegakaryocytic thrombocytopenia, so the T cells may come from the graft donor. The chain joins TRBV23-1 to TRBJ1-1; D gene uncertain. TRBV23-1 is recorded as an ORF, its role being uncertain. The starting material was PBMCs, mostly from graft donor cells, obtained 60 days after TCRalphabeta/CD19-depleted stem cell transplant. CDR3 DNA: TGCGCCAGCATCCAACTGGGGGCTTTCTTT. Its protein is CASIQLGAFF.